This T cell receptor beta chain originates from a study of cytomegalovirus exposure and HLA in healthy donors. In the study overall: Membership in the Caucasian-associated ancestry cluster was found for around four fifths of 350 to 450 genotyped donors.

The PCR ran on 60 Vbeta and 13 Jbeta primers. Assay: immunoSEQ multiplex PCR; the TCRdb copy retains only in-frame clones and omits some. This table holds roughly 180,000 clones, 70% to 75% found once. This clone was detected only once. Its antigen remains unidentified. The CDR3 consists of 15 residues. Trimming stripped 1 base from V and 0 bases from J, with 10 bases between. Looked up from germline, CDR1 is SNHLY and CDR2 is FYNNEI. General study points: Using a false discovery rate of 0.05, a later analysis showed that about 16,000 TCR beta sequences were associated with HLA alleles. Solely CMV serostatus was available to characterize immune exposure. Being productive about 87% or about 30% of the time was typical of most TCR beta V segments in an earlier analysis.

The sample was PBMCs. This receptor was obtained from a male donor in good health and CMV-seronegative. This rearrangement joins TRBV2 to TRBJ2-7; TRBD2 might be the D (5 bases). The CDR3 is CASSEDYGDSYEQYF. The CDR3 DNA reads TGTGCCAGCAGTGAAGACTACGGGGACTCCTACGAGCAGTACTTC.